This T cell receptor (beta chain) stems from a study of T cell changes during pregnancy in multiple sclerosis. The trim removed 0 bases at V and 1 base at J, leaving 1 base unmatched. Germline loops: CDR1 SNHLY, CDR2 FYNNEI. This CDR3 region has 16 residues. Sequencing was performed with immunoSEQ multiplex PCR; in TCRdb, only in-frame clones are kept and a portion is missing. This repertoire shows fewer than 70,000 clones, under 95% found once; its top ten account for roughly 1.4%. The TCR sequence derives from a female donor with multiple sclerosis, enrolled in a pregnancy study. The specimen comprised peripheral blood, sampled in the third trimester of pregnancy. This sequence joins TRBV2 and TRBJ2-2; 8 bases agree with TRBD2. CDR3 DNA sequence: TGTGCCAGCAGTGAAGCGCTAGCGGGGAACACCGGGGAGCTGTTTTTT. Translation: CASSEALAGNTGELFF.